A single sample is the source of the 23 T cell receptor beta chains below, sequenced in a study of CD8+ T cells in alopecia areata. Extracted RNA was reverse transcribed, and the resulting cDNA served as sequencing template. Produced via immunoSEQ multiplex PCR; TCRdb's table is partial and in-frame only. Seen here are 150,000 to 200,000 clones, just over 65% observed once, and the top ten hold roughly 10%. The material was CD8+ T cells sorted from blood, obtained at week 0. The receptors come from a human donor with alopecia areata.

CDR3 sequence: CASSPGTSGGPVNEQFF. The CDR3 DNA follows: TGTGCCAGCAGCCCTGGGACTAGCGGGGGGCCGGTTAATGAGCAGTTCTTC. This chain links TRBV13 with TRBJ2-1, with 15 bases matching TRBD2. There are 17 residues in the CDR3. Germline CDR1 reads PRHDT; CDR2 reads FYEKMQ (reference sequence). V was clipped by 5 bases and J by 7 bases; unmatched bases: 9.

The rearrangement uses TRBV29-1 and TRBJ2-2; 10 nucleotides agree with TRBD1. CDR3 size: 13 residues. V was clipped by 6 bases and J by 7 bases; unmatched bases: 5. The germline V gene encodes CDR1 SQVTM and CDR2 ANQGSEA. For the CDR3, the DNA is TGCAGCGTAGACAGGGGGCTAAACGGGGAGCTGTTTTTT. Protein product: CSVDRGLNGELFF.

This clone has a handful of counts. The chain links TRBV2 to TRBJ2-2, with no clear D. In germline, CDR1 is SNHLY, CDR2 FYNNEI. The V end lost 8 bases, the J end lost 1 base, and 5 bases lay between the germline ends. This CDR3 is built from 12 residues. This CDR3 is CASAGNTGELFF. The DNA for the CDR3 is TGTGCCAGCGCAGGGAACACCGGGGAGCTGTTTTTT.

The J gene is TRBJ1-2, the V gene TRBV7-9; D gene unclear. The V and J ends lost 0 bases and 8 bases respectively, with 4 bases between them. The V gene's germline CDR1 is SEHNR and CDR2 FQNEAQ (reference sequence). This CDR3 contains 11 residues. The DNA for the CDR3 is TGTGCCAGCAGCTTAGCGGCCGGCTACACCTTC. It translates to CASSLAAGYTF. Supplemented by reference TRBV7-9 and TRBJ1-2, the full variable domain reads DTGVSQNPRHKITKRGQNVTFRCDPISEHNRLYWYRQTLGQGPEFLTYFQNEAQLEKSRLLSDRFSAERPKGSFSTLEIQRTEQGDSAMYLCASSLAAGYTFGSGTRLTVV.

The rearrangement links TRBV19 to TRBJ2-7; D gene ambiguous. The CDR3 runs to 13 residues. V lost 3 bases, J lost 6 bases, and 12 bases lay in between. Germline V gives CDR1 LNHDA, CDR2 SQIVND (reference sequence). The CDR3 is CASSIGELGEQYF. In DNA, the CDR3 is TGTGCCAGTAGTATTGGGGAATTAGGCGAGCAGTACTTC.

In this sample, this clone turned up a few times. The chain has TRBV29-1 and TRBJ2-6, with D possibly being TRBD1 (5 bases). CDR3 length equals 14 residues. Germline CDR1 reads SQVTM; CDR2 reads ANQGSEA. CDR3 residues: CSVGGASGANVLTF. The DNA of the CDR3 is TGCAGTGTAGGTGGGGCCTCTGGGGCCAACGTCCTGACTTTC. The variable domain in full, completed from reference TRBV29-1 and TRBJ2-6, reads SAVISQKPSRDICQRGTSLTIQCQVDSQVTMMFWYRQQPGQSLTLIATANQGSEATYESGFVIDKFPISRPNLTFSTLTVSNMSPEDSSIYLCSVGGASGANVLTFGAGSRLTVL.

The chain couples TRBV27 to TRBJ1-1; 7 positions match TRBD1. V dropped 5 bases and J dropped 1; count of bases not matched to a gene: 7. Germline assignment: CDR1 MNHEY and CDR2 SMNVEV (reference sequence). This CDR3 is 15 amino acids long. In nucleotides, the CDR3 is TGTGCCAGCAGTCTAGCCGGGACAGCGAACACTGAAGCTTTCTTT. This gives the protein CASSLAGTANTEAFF.

This clone has only one observation. The rearrangement joins TRBV4-2 to TRBJ2-7; 9 positions agree with TRBD2. Per the germline V gene, CDR1 is LGHNA and CDR2 is YNFKEQ. This CDR3 region has 17 residues. The ends lost 5 bases at V and 2 bases at J; junction bases unmatched: 13. CDR3 region: CASSDAGLAGTTYEQYF. CDR3 coding DNA: TGTGCCAGCAGCGACGCGGGGCTAGCGGGGACCACCTACGAGCAGTACTTC.

The CDR3 spells CASSEGIQEPVDTQYF. The CDR3 nucleotides are TGTGCCAGCAGTGAAGGTATCCAGGAACCCGTGGATACGCAGTATTTT. V gene TRBV2 combines with J gene TRBJ2-3; no firm D call. Germline V lookup: CDR1 SNHLY, CDR2 FYNNEI. The CDR3 has 16 amino acids. V lost 1 base, J lost 6 bases, and 17 bases lay in between.

The chain links TRBV29-1 to TRBJ2-7; D remains ambiguous. CDR3 length equals 11 residues. CDR1 SQVTM and CDR2 ANQGSEA come from the germline V gene. Trimming took off 6 bases at V and 3 bases at J, with 9 bases between the two ends. CDR3: CSVGPDYEQYF. The CDR3 DNA is TGCAGCGTCGGGCCCGACTACGAGCAGTACTTC.

The chain employs TRBV15 and TRBJ1-4, with D possibly TRBD1 on 5 matching bases. In germline, CDR1 is LNHNV, CDR2 YYDKDF (reference sequence). The V end lost 8 bases, the J end lost 0 bases, and 13 bases lay between the germline ends. This CDR3 has 15 residues. In nucleotides, the CDR3 is TGTGCCACCGGGACGTTAGCGGCAACTAATGAAAAACTGTTTTTT. It is translated as CATGTLAATNEKLFF.

The V call is TRBV4-1, the J call TRBJ2-1; 7 bases align to TRBD1. Germline values: CDR1 MGHRA, CDR2 YSYEKL. J gave up 0 bases and V 8 bases, and 7 bases lay outside the gene matches. This CDR3 contains 15 residues. This CDR3 is CASCLQGSSYNEQFF. CDR3 DNA: TGCGCCAGCTGCTTACAGGGGAGCTCCTACAATGAGCAGTTCTTC.

J is TRBJ2-5 and V is TRBV7-3; a weak D match, TRBD2 (6 bases). V lost 4 bases and J lost 2, with 8 bases in between. Germline CDR1 SGHTA, CDR2 FQGTGA. This CDR3 has 13 residues. The CDR3 DNA sequence: TGTGCCAGCAGCTACGGGGGACAAGAGACCCAGTACTTC. This gives the protein CASSYGGQETQYF.

The chain recombines TRBV9 with TRBJ1-1; TRBD1 matches at 9 bases. This CDR3 is 14 amino acids long. CDR1 and CDR2 from the germline V gene are SGDLS and YYNGEE. V lost 0 bases and J lost 5; bases outside the gene matches: 2. CDR3 sequence reads: CASSVADRGTEAFF. The CDR3 DNA reads as TGTGCCAGCAGCGTAGCCGACAGGGGGACTGAAGCTTTCTTT. Drawing the rest from reference TRBV9 and TRBJ1-1, the complete variable domain is DSGVTQTPKHLITATGQRVTLRCSPRSGDLSVYWYQQSLDQGLQFLIQYYNGEERAKGNILERFSAQQFPDLHSELNLSSLELGDSALYFCASSVADRGTEAFFGQGTRLTVV.

The V and J genes are TRBV19 and TRBJ2-6, with D tentatively TRBD2 (5 bases). Germline V gives CDR1 LNHDA, CDR2 SQIVND (reference sequence). The V gene lost 5 bases and the J gene lost 1 base, with 9 bases spanning the gap. The CDR3 has 15 amino acids. The CDR3 sequence is CASSWPGSGANVLTF. CDR3 in DNA: TGTGCCAGTAGTTGGCCGGGGTCTGGGGCCAACGTCCTGACTTTC.

The chain carries TRBV27 and TRBJ1-2; D gene ambiguous. V lost 5 bases, J lost 2 bases, and 12 bases lay in between. This CDR3 has 14 residues. CDR1 is MNHEY and CDR2 is SMNVEV in the germline V gene (reference sequence). This CDR3 reads CASSPVADNYGYTF. CDR3 bases: TGTGCCAGCAGTCCAGTGGCTGACAACTATGGCTACACCTTC.

This chain joins TRBV19 and TRBJ2-2; D ambiguous. V lost 4 bases, J lost 3 bases, and 9 bases lay in between. The CDR3 is 14 residues long. Germline-derived CDR1 and CDR2 are LNHDA and SQIVND (reference sequence). The CDR3 region is CASSRVGYTGELFF. The CDR3 DNA sequence: TGTGCCAGTAGTAGGGTGGGCTACACCGGGGAGCTGTTTTTT.

The chain employs TRBV20-1 and TRBJ1-1; D remains unclear. Germline CDR1 is DFQATT and CDR2 is SNEGSKA (reference sequence). There are 11 residues in the CDR3. Between the trimmed V and J ends, which lost 6 bases and 4 bases, there was a span of 9 bases. Written as DNA, the CDR3 is TGCAGTGCCACCCTAGGCACTGAAGCTTTCTTT. Translation gives CSATLGTEAFF.

V and J are TRBV4-1 and TRBJ2-7; 7 nucleotides agree with TRBD1. V dropped 5 bases and J dropped 2; count of bases not matched to a gene: 9. The CDR3 has 15 amino acids. The germline V gene has CDR1 MGHRA and CDR2 YSYEKL. The CDR3 DNA follows: TGCGCCAGCAGCTTTGACAGGGCAACAACCTACGAGCAGTACTTC. Its protein is CASSFDRATTYEQYF.

This clone was counted only a few times. V is TRBV4-1 and J is TRBJ1-6; tentative D call: TRBD1 (5 bases). The CDR3 loop spans 13 amino acids. The germline CDR1 and CDR2 sequences are MGHRA and YSYEKL. Trimming shortened V by 4 bases and J by 8 bases, and 9 bases separated the two germline ends. The CDR3 sequence: CASSPWGDSPLHF. Written as DNA, the CDR3 is TGCGCCAGCAGCCCATGGGGGGATTCACCCCTCCACTTT.

The chain carries TRBV7-9 and TRBJ2-5; 9 bases fit TRBD1. Trimming cost V 3 bases and J 0 bases; bases outside gene matches: 2. Germline CDR1 SEHNR, CDR2 FQNEAQ (reference sequence). The CDR3 runs to 15 residues. The CDR3 here is CASSLGQGHQETQYF. The CDR3 DNA is TGTGCCAGCAGCTTGGGACAGGGTCACCAAGAGACCCAGTACTTC.

In this sample, this clone turned up a few times. This sequence joins TRBV14 and TRBJ2-2; D unclear. V lost 4 bases, J lost 6 bases, and 9 bases lay in between. CDR3 length: 13 amino acids. Germline CDR1 reads SGHDN; CDR2 reads FVKESK. CDR3 sequence reads: CASSPQMSGELFF. CDR3 bases: TGTGCCAGCAGCCCACAGATGTCCGGGGAGCTGTTTTTT.

The rearrangement uses TRBV27 and TRBJ2-5; TRBD2 aligns across 7 bases. Germline loops: CDR1 MNHEY, CDR2 SMNVEV (reference sequence). The CDR3 is 16 residues long. J lost 5 bases, V lost 4 bases, and 13 bases had no gene match. The CDR3 is CASSSGRGVLRETQYF. DNA of the CDR3: TGTGCCAGCAGTTCCGGCCGGGGGGTCCTGAGGGAGACCCAGTACTTC.